Below are 25 T cell receptor beta chains sequenced from a single sample in a study of cytomegalovirus exposure and HLA in healthy donors. Researchers ran the PCR with 60 Vbeta and 13 Jbeta primers. Measured with immunoSEQ multiplex PCR; TCRdb has only the in-frame clones, and not every one. The sample includes some 150,000 clones, nearly 80% of them seen just once. Sequenced input: PBMCs. The receptors shown here come from a male donor in good health and CMV-seronegative.

The chain combines TRBV7-8 with TRBJ2-7, with 9 bases matching TRBD2. This CDR3 has 16 residues. The junction had 13 bases not matched to a gene; V was cut back by 3 bases and J by 7 bases. Germline loops: CDR1 SGHVS, CDR2 FQNEAQ. CDR3 bases: TGTGCCAGCAGCTTGGACGGGCAGCTAGCGGGGCGTGAGCAGTACTTC. As protein: CASSLDGQLAGREQYF.

In this sample, this clone turned up a few times. This chain joins TRBV29-1 and TRBJ2-7; 7 positions match TRBD1. The germline CDR1 and CDR2 sequences are SQVTM and ANQGSEA. After removal of 3 bases from V and 5 bases from J, the junction contained 13 bases not matched to a gene. This CDR3 has 15 amino acids. The CDR3 sequence is CSVETLDRGRNEQYF. In nucleotides, the CDR3 is TGCAGCGTTGAGACCCTAGATAGGGGGCGTAACGAGCAGTACTTC.

This clone occurred a few times. The genes are TRBV7-2 and TRBJ2-1; 9 bases agree with TRBD1. CDR1 and CDR2 from the germline V gene are SGHTA and FQGNSA. There are 12 residues in the CDR3. J gave up 13 bases and V 11 bases, and 12 bases lay outside the gene matches. In DNA form, the CDR3 reads TGTGCCGCGGGAGAAAGGGACAGGGAACAGTTCTTC. This sequence encodes CAAGERDREQFF.

The chain combines TRBV6-5 with TRBJ2-3; 11 bases agree with TRBD2. The CDR3 consists of 16 residues. CDR1 MNHEY and CDR2 SVGAGI come from the germline V gene. J was trimmed by 0 bases and V by 4 bases; bases with no gene match: 3. The CDR3 bases are TGTGCCAGCAGTTCCCGACTAGCGGGAAGCACAGATACGCAGTATTTT. Translation gives CASSSRLAGSTDTQYF.

The rearrangement links TRBV6-1 to TRBJ1-3; D is unclear. The V gene lost 6 bases and the J gene lost 4 bases, with 10 bases spanning the gap. Germline V gene sequence: CDR1 MNHNS, CDR2 SASEGT. There are 13 residues in the CDR3. The CDR3 here is CASRTPGGNTIYF. The DNA for the CDR3 is TGTGCCAGCAGAACGCCGGGAGGAAACACCATATATTTT.

This chain links TRBV19 with TRBJ1-1; weak D call: TRBD1 (6 bases). The CDR3 loop spans 15 amino acids. CDR1 and CDR2 (germline): LNHDA, SQIVND (reference sequence). V was cut by 4 bases and J by 3 bases, with 15 bases left in between. The CDR3 protein is CASSTPRGGHTEAFF. CDR3 nucleotides: TGTGCCAGTAGTACGCCCCGGGGGGGGCACACTGAAGCTTTCTTT.

The chain uses TRBV4-1 and TRBJ2-5; no reliable D call. V was trimmed by 0 bases and J by 2 bases, leaving 10 bases between them. The germline V gene has CDR1 MGHRA and CDR2 YSYEKL. This CDR3 is built from 15 residues. CDR3 nucleotides: TGCGCCAGCAGCCAAGAGATCCTAGTGCAAGAGACCCAGTACTTC. The encoded protein is CASSQEILVQETQYF.

This clone has just a few counts. V and J are TRBV6-5 and TRBJ1-1; the D gene is possibly TRBD1 (6 bases). The CDR3 sequence is 13 residues long. V dropped 6 bases and J dropped 5 bases, with 13 bases sitting between them. Germline V CDR1 and CDR2: MNHEY, SVGAGI. The CDR3 loop reads CASRGGGGTEAFF. In DNA, the CDR3 is TGTGCCAGCAGGGGAGGGGGTGGGACTGAAGCTTTCTTT.

Comment on this clone: One end of the junction does not line up with germline, which may come from a read error. The chain combines TRBV7-7 with TRBJ2-1, with 9 bases fitting TRBD2. The V gene's germline CDR1 is SSHAT and CDR2 FNYEAQ (reference sequence). This CDR3 comprises 15 residues. CDR3 sequence: CASSLTSGLYNEQFF. As DNA, the CDR3 is TGTGCTAGCAGTTTGACTAGCGGCCTCTACAATGAGCAGTTCTTC. The full variable domain, completed using reference TRBV7-7 and TRBJ2-1, is GAGVSQSPRYKVTKRGQDVTLRCDPISSHATLYWYQQALGQGPEFLTYFNYEAQPDKSGLPSDRFSAERPEGSISTLTIQRTEQRDSAMYRCASSLTSGLYNEQFFGPGTRLTVL.

The rearrangement links TRBV7-2 to TRBJ1-4; 9 bases map to TRBD1. The CDR3 covers 17 residues. V was clipped by 1 base and J by 5 bases; unmatched bases: 8. From germline, CDR1 is SGHTA and CDR2 FQGNSA. The CDR3 is CASSLVLGDRVNEKLFF. In DNA, the CDR3 is TGTGCCAGCAGCTTAGTATTGGGGGACAGGGTCAATGAAAAACTGTTTTTT.

This clone was observed a few times. The chain is built from TRBV7-9 and TRBJ1-1; no definite D call. Looked up from germline, CDR1 is SEHNR and CDR2 is FQNEAQ (reference sequence). V shed 2 bases and J shed 1 base, with 5 bases lying between them. This CDR3 is built from 13 residues. The CDR3 coding sequence is TGTGCCAGCAGCTTACAGGAGAACACTGAAGCTTTCTTT. Protein sequence: CASSLQENTEAFF.

The chain is built from TRBV5-4 and TRBJ2-5, with TRBD2 matching over 12 bases. V gave up 4 bases and J gave up 4 bases; unmatched junction bases: 5. Germline V gene data show CDR1 as SGHNT and CDR2 as YYREEE (reference sequence). The CDR3 runs 15 residues. The CDR3: CASSVTSGSPETQYF. Written as DNA, the CDR3 is TGTGCCAGCAGCGTGACTAGCGGGAGCCCAGAGACCCAGTACTTC. The full variable domain, with the rest looked up from reference TRBV5-4 and TRBJ2-5, is ETGVTQSPTHLIKTRGQQVTLRCSSQSGHNTVSWYQQALGQGPQFIFQYYREEENGRGNFPPRFSGLQFPNYSSELNVNALELDDSALYLCASSVTSGSPETQYFGPGTRLLVL.

This clone occurred a few times. The V call is TRBV10-3, the J call TRBJ2-7; D might be TRBD2 (6 bases). The CDR3 is 13 residues long. Germline V gene data show CDR1 as ENHRY and CDR2 as SYGVKD. Trimming left V 9 bases short and J 5 bases short, with 17 bases between. The CDR3 is CAMGGNHGNEQYF. CDR3 nucleotides: TGTGCCATGGGGGGAAACCATGGAAACGAGCAGTACTTC.

The V and J genes are TRBV29-1 and TRBJ1-2; D perhaps matches TRBD1 (5 bases). This CDR3 comprises 11 residues. The germline CDR1 and CDR2 sequences are SQVTM and ANQGSEA. V was trimmed by 7 bases and J by 3 bases, leaving 9 bases between them. The CDR3 reads CSARGDYGYTF. The CDR3 DNA is TGCAGCGCCCGGGGGGACTATGGCTACACCTTC.

This clone showed up just once. The V call is TRBV5-6, the J call TRBJ1-2; no firm D call. Per the germline V gene, CDR1 is SGHDT and CDR2 is YYEEEE. This CDR3 has 15 amino acids. Trimming took off 5 bases at V and 5 bases at J, with 19 bases between the two ends. The CDR3 DNA reads TGTGCCAGCAGTTACATTTCGACACGAGAATATGGCTACACCTTC. Translating gives CASSYISTREYGYTF.

This clone was seen at least ten times. The chain couples TRBV7-2 to TRBJ1-4, with 10 positions matching TRBD1. In germline, CDR1 is SGHTA, CDR2 FQGNSA. The CDR3 extends over 16 amino acids. Trimming cost V 1 base and J 10 bases; bases outside gene matches: 9. CDR3 in DNA: TGTGCCAGCAGCTTAGTAGGGACAGGGGTGTCCGCAAAACTGTTTTTT. Residues: CASSLVGTGVSAKLFF. Full variable domain (outside the CDR3, taken from reference TRBV7-2 and TRBJ1-4): GAGVSQSPSNKVTEKGKDVELRCDPISGHTALYWYRQSLGQGLEFLIYFQGNSAPDKSGLPSDRFSAERTGGSVSTLTIQRTQQEDSAVYLCASSLVGTGVSAKLFFGSGTQLSVL.

V is TRBV5-1 and J is TRBJ2-1; a possible D gene is TRBD1 (6 bases). CDR3 size: 13 residues. Germline V gene lookup returns CDR1 SGHRS and CDR2 YFSETQ. Trimming shortened V by 4 bases and J by 3 bases, and 8 bases separated the two germline ends. The CDR3 protein is CASSPGHYNEQFF. Here the CDR3 DNA reads TGCGCCAGCAGCCCGGGACACTACAATGAGCAGTTCTTC.

The gene calls are TRBV5-1 and TRBJ1-1; no reliable D call. This CDR3 is 14 amino acids long. The germline V gene has CDR1 SGHRS and CDR2 YFSETQ. The germline V and J ends were trimmed by 0 bases and 4 bases, with 10 bases remaining between them. CDR3 sequence (DNA): TGCGCCAGCAGCTTGGGGACTGTTCTCACTGAAGCTTTCTTT. This sequence encodes CASSLGTVLTEAFF.

The rearrangement uses TRBV9 and TRBJ2-2; 9 nucleotides line up with TRBD1. CDR3 size: 15 residues. The germline CDR1 and CDR2 sequences are SGDLS and YYNGEE. The V gene end was trimmed by 2 bases and the J gene end by 4 bases; junction bases not matched to a gene: 3. In DNA, the CDR3 is TGTGCCAGCAGCGTGGAGACAGGGGGCACCGGGGAGCTGTTTTTT. As protein: CASSVETGGTGELFF.

CDR3 DNA: TGTGCCAGCAGCTTGGTTGACCAGGGGGCATGGTACGAGCAGTACTTC. Its protein product is CASSLVDQGAWYEQYF. The chain employs TRBV5-6 and TRBJ2-7; 8 positions match TRBD1. V lost 0 bases, J lost 4 bases, and 9 bases stayed unmatched. Germline V gene data show CDR1 as SGHDT and CDR2 as YYEEEE. There are 16 residues in the CDR3.

V is TRBV11-3 and J is TRBJ2-7, with 10 bases fitting TRBD2. With 5 bases clipped from V and 0 bases from J, the junction kept 4 bases outside the gene matches. This CDR3 has 15 residues. The V gene's germline CDR1 is SGHNT and CDR2 YENEEA. CDR3 nucleotides: TGTGCCAGCAGCGAACTAGCGGGGACCTCCTACGAGCAGTACTTC. It is translated as CASSELAGTSYEQYF.

The chain couples TRBV19 to TRBJ2-5; the match to TRBD1 covers 7 bases. J was trimmed by 2 bases and V by 10 bases; bases with no gene match: 13. CDR1 and CDR2 (germline): LNHDA, SQIVND (reference sequence). The length of the CDR3 is 15 residues. CDR3 residues: CAIPFDRVFQETQYF. As DNA, the CDR3 is TGTGCCATTCCTTTCGACAGGGTGTTTCAAGAGACCCAGTACTTC.

The rearrangement links TRBV7-2 to TRBJ1-2, with 11 nucleotides matching TRBD1. CDR3 length: 15 residues. J gave up 2 bases and V 6 bases, and 5 bases lay outside the gene matches. CDR1 and CDR2 (germline): SGHTA, FQGNSA. The CDR3 region is CASRRRDRGNYGYTF. The CDR3 DNA reads as TGTGCCAGCAGACGCCGGGACAGGGGGAACTATGGCTACACCTTC.

V gene TRBV10-3 combines with J gene TRBJ1-1; weak D call: TRBD1 (6 bases). Between the trimmed V and J ends, which lost 11 bases and 1 base, there was a span of 14 bases. CDR3 length: 13 amino acids. Germline CDR1 reads ENHRY; CDR2 reads SYGVKD. The CDR3 spells CASRRTENTEAFF. CDR3 in DNA: TGTGCCTCACGTCGGACAGAGAACACTGAAGCTTTCTTT.

CDR3 loop: CASSWGPNSPLHF. CDR3 DNA sequence: TGTGCCAGCAGCTGGGGGCCGAATTCACCCCTCCACTTT. The genes are TRBV5-6 and TRBJ1-6; perhaps TRBD1 as D (6 bases). The CDR3 contains 13 residues. Germline V gene data show CDR1 as SGHDT and CDR2 as YYEEEE. Between the trimmed V and J ends, which lost 3 bases and 7 bases, there was a span of 8 bases.